This T cell receptor beta chain was obtained from a study of blood T cells in healthy people across ages. This clonotype was found a few times. Its antigen is as yet unknown. Whole-study findings and limits: Greater diversity and more naive CD4+ cells were seen in long-lived donors than in aged donors. Since the PBMCs were unsorted, naive and antigen-experienced cells could not be conclusively compared.

Every donor contributed roughly 11 milliliters of peripheral blood by blood draw. The amount of total RNA extracted per sample was at least 5 micrograms. Using a J-beta primer mix together with a sample-barcoded 5' primer, a second PCR was run for roughly 6 to 11 cycles. TCRdb processed the 5' RACE reads anew with MiXCR; each CDR3 protein has one entry. The repertoire holds about 1.5 million distinct CDR3 sequences, about 40% seen once, with approximately 7.9% in the top ten. The CDR3 is 15 amino acids. Germline V CDR1 and CDR2: SNHLY, FYNNEI. With V trimmed by 5 bases and J by 2 bases, 6 bases remained unmatched.

The sequence derives from a woman aged 18-29 years in good health. The gene calls are TRBV2 and TRBJ2-7, with 10 bases aligning to TRBD1. The sample was blood. The CDR3 loop reads CASSSVGQGAYEQYF. CDR3 nucleotide sequence: TGTGCCAGCAGTTCGGTAGGACAGGGGGCCTACGAGCAGTACTTC. Combining the CDR3 with reference TRBV2 and TRBJ2-7 gives the whole variable domain EPEVTQTPSHQVTQMGQEVILRCVPISNHLYFYWYRQILGQKVEFLVSFYNNEISEKSEIFDDQFSVERPDGSNFTLKIRSTKLEDSAMYFCASSSVGQGAYEQYFGPGTRLTVT.